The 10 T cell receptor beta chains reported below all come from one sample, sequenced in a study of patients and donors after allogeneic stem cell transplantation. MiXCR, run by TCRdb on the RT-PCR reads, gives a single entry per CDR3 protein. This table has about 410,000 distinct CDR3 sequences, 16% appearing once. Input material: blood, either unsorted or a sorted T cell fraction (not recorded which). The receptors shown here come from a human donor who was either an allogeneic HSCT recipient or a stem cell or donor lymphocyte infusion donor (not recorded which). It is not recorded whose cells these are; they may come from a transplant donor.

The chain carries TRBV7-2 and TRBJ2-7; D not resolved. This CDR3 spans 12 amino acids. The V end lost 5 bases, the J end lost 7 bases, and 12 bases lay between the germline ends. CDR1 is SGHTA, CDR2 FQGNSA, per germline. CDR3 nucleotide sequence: TGTGCCAGCAGCCCTCGGATTGGAGAGCAGTACTTC. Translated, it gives CASSPRIGEQYF.

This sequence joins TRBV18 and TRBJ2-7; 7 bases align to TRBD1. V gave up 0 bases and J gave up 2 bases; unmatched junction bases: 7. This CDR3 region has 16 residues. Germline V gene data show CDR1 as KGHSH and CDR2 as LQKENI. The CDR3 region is CASSPPAARGTYEQYF. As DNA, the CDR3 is TGTGCCAGCTCACCACCGGCGGCCAGGGGGACCTACGAGCAGTACTTC.

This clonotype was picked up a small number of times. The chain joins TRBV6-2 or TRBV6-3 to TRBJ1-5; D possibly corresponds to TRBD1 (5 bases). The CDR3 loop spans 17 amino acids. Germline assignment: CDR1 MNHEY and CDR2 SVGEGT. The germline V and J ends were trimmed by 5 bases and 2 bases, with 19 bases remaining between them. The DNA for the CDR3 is TGTGCCAGCAGTCGTGGACCGGGGCCTAGGGGCAATCAGCCCCAGCATTTT. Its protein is CASSRGPGPRGNQPQHF.

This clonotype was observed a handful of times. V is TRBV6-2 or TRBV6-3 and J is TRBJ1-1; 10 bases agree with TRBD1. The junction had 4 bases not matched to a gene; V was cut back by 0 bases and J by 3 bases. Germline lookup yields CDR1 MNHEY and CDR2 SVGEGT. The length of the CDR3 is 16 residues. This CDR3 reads CASSYSRDRGDTEAFF. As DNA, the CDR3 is TGTGCCAGCAGTTACTCACGGGACAGGGGTGACACTGAAGCTTTCTTT.

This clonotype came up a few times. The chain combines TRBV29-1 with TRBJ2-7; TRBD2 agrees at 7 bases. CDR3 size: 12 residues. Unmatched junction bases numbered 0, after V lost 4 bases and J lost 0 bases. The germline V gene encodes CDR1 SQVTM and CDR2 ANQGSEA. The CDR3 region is CSVGEGSYEQYF. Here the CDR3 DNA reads TGCAGCGTTGGGGAGGGCTCCTACGAGCAGTACTTC.

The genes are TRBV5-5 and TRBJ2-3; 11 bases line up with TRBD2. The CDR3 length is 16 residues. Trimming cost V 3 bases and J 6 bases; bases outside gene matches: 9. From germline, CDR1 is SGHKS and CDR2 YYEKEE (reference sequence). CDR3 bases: TGTGCCAGCAGCTCCGGGACTAGCGGAGTGGCGGATACGCAGTATTTT. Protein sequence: CASSSGTSGVADTQYF.

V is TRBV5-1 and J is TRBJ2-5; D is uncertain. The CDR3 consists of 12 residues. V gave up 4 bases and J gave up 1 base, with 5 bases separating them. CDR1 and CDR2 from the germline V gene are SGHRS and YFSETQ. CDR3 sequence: CASSEPQETQYF. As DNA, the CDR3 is TGCGCCAGCAGCGAACCCCAAGAGACCCAGTACTTC.

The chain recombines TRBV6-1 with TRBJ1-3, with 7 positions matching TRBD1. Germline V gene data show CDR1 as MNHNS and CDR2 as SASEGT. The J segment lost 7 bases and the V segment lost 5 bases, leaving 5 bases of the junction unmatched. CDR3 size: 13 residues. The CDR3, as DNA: TGTGCCAGCAGTCGGACAGGCCGGAACACCATATATTTT. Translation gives CASSRTGRNTIYF.

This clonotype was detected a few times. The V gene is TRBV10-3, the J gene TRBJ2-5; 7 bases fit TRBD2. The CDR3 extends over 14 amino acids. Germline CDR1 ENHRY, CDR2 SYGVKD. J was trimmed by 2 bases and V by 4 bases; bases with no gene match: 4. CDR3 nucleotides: TGTGCCATCAGTGGAGCGGGGAAACAAGAGACCCAGTACTTC. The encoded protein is CAISGAGKQETQYF.

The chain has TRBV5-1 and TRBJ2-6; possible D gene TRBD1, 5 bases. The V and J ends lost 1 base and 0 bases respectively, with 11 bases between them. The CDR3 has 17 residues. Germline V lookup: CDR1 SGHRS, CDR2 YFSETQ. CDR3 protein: CASSLRQDNSGANVLTF. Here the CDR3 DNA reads TGCGCCAGCAGCTTGCGGCAGGACAACTCTGGGGCCAACGTCCTGACTTTC.